This TCR beta chain was captured by sequencing in a study of tumor-infiltrating lymphocytes in primary liver carcinoma. Across the study: The patients comprised men and women between the ages of 30 and 69 years. The neoplasms were of stage T1-T3 N0M0, with dimensions of about 4.2 to 10 cm across.

Study-wide results and limits: Reduced overlap was seen in tumor-adjacent and tumor-blood pairs versus tumor region pairs.

V shed 9 bases and J shed 3 bases, with 14 bases lying between them. The germline gives CDR1 MNHNS, CDR2 SASEGT. The CDR3 loop spans 13 amino acids. The template, about 550 ng total RNA, yielded TCR beta cDNA made with a constant-region primer. Libraries for TCR beta were built through three nested multiplex PCR rounds, which together made up a slightly modified ARM-PCR procedure. Primers for the first two PCR rounds were TRBV1-TRBV30 forward primers and a C-beta reverse primer (about 9 cycles per round). TCRdb processed the multiplex PCR reads anew with MiXCR; each CDR3 protein has one entry. Counted here are 55,000 or so distinct CDR3 sequences, 70% to 85% occurring once; the ten biggest clones make up approximately 54%. Scientists recovered RNA and DNA together from around 20-30 mg of unsorted bulk tissue. Five separate regions per tumor were sampled. As regards this clonotype: What it binds is not known. With a much larger clone just one base away, this may be a read error.

Material for sequencing was liver tumor tissue from sampling region 2. The subset was: tumor region T2, inferior pole. This chain uses TRBV6-1 with TRBJ1-2; no firm D call. The origin of this receptor is a man aged 35 to 55 with primary liver carcinoma and hepatitis B virus infection. The CDR3 here is CARFSVVDYGYTF. The DNA for the CDR3 is TGTGCCAGGTTTTCGGTCGTAGACTATGGCTACACCTTC.